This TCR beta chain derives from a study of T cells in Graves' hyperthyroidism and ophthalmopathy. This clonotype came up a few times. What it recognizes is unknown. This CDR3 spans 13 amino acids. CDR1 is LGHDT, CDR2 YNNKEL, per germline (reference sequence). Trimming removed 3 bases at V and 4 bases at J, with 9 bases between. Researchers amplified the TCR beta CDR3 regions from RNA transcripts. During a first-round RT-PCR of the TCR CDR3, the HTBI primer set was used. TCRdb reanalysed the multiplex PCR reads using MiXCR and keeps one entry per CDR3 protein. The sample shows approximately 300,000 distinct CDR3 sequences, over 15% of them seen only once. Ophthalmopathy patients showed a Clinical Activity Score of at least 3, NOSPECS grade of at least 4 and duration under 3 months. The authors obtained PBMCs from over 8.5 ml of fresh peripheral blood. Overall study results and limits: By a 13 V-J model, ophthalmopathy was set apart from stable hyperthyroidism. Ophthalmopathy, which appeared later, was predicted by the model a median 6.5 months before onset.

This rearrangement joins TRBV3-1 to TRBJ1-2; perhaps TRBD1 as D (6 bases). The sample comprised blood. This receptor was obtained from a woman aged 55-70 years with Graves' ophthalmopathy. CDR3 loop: CASSHGQLYGYTF. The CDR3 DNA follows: TGTGCCAGCAGCCACGGACAGCTCTATGGCTACACCTTC.